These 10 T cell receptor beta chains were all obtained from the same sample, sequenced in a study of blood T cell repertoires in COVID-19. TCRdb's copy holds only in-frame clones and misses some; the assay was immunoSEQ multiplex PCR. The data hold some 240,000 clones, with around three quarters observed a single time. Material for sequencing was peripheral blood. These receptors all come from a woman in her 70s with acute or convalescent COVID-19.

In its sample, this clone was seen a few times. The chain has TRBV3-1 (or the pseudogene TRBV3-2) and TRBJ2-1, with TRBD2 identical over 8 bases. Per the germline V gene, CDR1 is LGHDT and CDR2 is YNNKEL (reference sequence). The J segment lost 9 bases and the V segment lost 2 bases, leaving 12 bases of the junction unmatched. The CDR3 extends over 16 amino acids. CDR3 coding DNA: TGTGCCAGCAGCCAACCCTTAACGGGGGGGCAGGGTGAGCAGTTCTTC. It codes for CASSQPLTGGQGEQFF.

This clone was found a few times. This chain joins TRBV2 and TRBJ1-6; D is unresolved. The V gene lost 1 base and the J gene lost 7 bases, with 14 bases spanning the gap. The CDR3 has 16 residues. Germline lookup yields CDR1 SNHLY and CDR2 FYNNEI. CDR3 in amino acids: CASSEERGIPNSPLHF. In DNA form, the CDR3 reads TGTGCCAGCAGTGAAGAGAGAGGGATCCCCAATTCACCCCTCCACTTT.

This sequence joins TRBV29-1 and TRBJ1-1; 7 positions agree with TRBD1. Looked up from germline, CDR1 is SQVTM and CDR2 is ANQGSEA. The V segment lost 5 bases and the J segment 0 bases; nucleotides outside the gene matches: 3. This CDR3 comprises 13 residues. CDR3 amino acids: CSVRDSLNTEAFF. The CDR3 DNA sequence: TGCAGCGTTAGGGACAGCTTGAACACTGAAGCTTTCTTT.

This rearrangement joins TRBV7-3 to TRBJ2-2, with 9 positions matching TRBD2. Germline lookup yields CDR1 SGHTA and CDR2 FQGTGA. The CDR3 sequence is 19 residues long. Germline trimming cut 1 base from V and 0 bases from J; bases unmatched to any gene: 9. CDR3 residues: CASSLISVVAGANTGELFF. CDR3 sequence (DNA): TGTGCCAGCAGCTTAATAAGTGTGGTAGCGGGGGCGAACACCGGGGAGCTGTTTTTT.

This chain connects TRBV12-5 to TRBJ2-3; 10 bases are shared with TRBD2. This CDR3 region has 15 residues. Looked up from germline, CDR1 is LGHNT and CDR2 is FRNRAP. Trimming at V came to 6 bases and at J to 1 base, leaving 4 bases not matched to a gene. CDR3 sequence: CASGEGLAGTDTQYF. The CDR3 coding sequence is TGTGCTAGTGGCGAAGGACTAGCGGGCACAGATACGCAGTATTTT. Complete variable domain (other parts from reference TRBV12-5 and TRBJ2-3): DARVTQTPRHKVTEMGQEVTMRCQPILGHNTVFWYRQTMMQGLELLAYFRNRAPLDDSGMPKDRFSAEMPDATLATLKIQPSEPRDSAVYFCASGEGLAGTDTQYFGPGTRLTVL.

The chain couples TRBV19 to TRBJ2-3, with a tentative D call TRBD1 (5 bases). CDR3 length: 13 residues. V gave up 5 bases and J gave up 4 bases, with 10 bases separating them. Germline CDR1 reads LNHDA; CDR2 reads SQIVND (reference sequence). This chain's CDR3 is CASSLPGPDTQYF. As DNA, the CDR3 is TGTGCCAGTAGTCTACCAGGGCCAGATACGCAGTATTTT.

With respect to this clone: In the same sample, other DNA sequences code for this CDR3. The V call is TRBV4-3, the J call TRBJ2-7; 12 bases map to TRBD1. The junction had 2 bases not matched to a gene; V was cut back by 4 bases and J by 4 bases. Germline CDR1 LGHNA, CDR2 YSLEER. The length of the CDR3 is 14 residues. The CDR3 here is CASSRDRGLYEQYF. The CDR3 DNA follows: TGCGCCAGCAGCCGGGACAGGGGGCTTTACGAGCAGTACTTC.

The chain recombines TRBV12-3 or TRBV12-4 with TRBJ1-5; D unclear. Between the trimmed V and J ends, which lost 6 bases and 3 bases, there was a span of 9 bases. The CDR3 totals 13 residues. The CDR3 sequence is CASSSGTNQPQHF. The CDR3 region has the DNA TGTGCCAGCAGCTCAGGTACCAATCAGCCCCAGCATTTT.

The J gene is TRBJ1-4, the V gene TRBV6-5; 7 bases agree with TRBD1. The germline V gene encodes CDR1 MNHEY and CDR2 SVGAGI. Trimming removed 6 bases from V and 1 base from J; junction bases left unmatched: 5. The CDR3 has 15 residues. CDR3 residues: CASRVTGKTNEKLFF. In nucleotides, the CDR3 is TGTGCCAGCAGGGTGACAGGGAAAACTAATGAAAAACTGTTTTTT.

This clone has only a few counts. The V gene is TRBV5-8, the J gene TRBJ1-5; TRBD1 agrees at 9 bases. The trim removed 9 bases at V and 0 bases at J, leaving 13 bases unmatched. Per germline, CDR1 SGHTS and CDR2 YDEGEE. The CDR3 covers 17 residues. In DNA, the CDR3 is TGTGCCACCCCGCCGTCCGGGACAGGGTATAGCAATCAGCCCCAGCATTTT. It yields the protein CATPPSGTGYSNQPQHF. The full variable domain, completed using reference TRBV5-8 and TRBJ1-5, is EAGVTQSPTHLIKTRGQQATLRCSPISGHTSVYWYQQALGLGLQFLLWYDEGEERNRGNFPPRFSGRQFPNYSSELNVNALELEDSALYLCATPPSGTGYSNQPQHFGDGTRLSIL.